The clone carrying this T cell receptor (beta chain) was seen more than once but under ten times. Its antigen remains unknown. The sample is drawn from a study of T cells in Graves' hyperthyroidism and ophthalmopathy. CDR3 length: 15 amino acids. The V and J ends lost 5 bases and 6 bases respectively, with 20 bases between them. The definition of stable Graves' hyperthyroidism was no ophthalmopathy progression within 18 months. Fresh 10 ml peripheral blood yielded PBMCs. Amplification yielded TCR beta CDR3 regions, with RNA transcripts as the source. Primed by the HTBI set, a first-round RT-PCR was run on the TCR CDR3. MiXCR, run by TCRdb on the multiplex PCR reads, gives a single entry per CDR3 protein. The data hold fewer than 850,000 distinct CDR3 sequences, with roughly 17% observed a single time. The study, taken as a whole, reports: Clonotypes that were expanded in thyroid above 0.001 mostly appeared in blood too.

The origin of this receptor is a man aged 45-65 years with Graves' hyperthyroidism. The source material was blood. The chain employs TRBV12-3 or TRBV12-4 and TRBJ2-7; D unresolved. The CDR3 is CASSPNPVTAGEQYF. DNA for the CDR3: TGTGCCAGCAGTCCAAACCCGGTAACCGCAGGCGAGCAGTACTTC.